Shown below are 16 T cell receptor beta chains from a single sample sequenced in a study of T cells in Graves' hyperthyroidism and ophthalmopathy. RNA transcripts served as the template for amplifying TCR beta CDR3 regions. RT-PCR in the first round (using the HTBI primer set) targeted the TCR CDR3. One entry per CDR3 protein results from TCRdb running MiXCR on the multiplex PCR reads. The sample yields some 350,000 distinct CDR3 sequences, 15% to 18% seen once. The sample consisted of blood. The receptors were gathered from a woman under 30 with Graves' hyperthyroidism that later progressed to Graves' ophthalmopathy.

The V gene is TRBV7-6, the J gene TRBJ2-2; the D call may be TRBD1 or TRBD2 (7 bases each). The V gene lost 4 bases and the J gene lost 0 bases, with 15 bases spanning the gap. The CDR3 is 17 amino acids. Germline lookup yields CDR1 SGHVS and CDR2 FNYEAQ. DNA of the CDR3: TGTGCCAGCAGCTGGGCCAGGGGGAGGGCGAACACCGGGGAGCTGTTTTTT. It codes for CASSWARGRANTGELFF.

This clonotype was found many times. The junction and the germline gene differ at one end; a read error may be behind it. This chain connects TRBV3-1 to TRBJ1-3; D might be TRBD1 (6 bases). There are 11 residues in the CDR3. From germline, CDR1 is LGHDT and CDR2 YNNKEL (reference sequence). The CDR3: CASSLGAVEDF. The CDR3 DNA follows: TGTGCCAGCAGCCTGGGGGCCGTAGAGGATTTT.

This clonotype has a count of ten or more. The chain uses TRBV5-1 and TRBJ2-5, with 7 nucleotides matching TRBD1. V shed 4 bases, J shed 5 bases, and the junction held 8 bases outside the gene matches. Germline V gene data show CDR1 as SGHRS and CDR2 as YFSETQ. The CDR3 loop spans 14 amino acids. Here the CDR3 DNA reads TGCGCCAGCAGCCCGGACAGGCTTGAGGAGACCCAGTACTTC. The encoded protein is CASSPDRLEETQYF.

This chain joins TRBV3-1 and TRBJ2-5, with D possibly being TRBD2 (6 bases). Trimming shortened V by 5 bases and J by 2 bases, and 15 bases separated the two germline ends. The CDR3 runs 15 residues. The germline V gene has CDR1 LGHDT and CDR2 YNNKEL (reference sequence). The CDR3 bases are TGTGCCAGCAGCGCAGACCTAGCGCTACAAGAGACCCAGTACTTC. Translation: CASSADLALQETQYF.

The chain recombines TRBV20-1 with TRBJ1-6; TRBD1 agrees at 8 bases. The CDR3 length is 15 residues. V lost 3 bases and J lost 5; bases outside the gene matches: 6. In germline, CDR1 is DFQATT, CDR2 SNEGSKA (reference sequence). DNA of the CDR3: TGCAGTGCTAGGCCCCGGGACAGGCATAATTCACCCCTCCACTTT. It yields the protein CSARPRDRHNSPLHF.

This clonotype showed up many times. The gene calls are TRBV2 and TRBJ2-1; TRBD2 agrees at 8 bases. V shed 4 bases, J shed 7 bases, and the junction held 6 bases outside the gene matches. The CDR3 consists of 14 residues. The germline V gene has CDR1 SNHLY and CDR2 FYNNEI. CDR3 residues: CASSARGLGNEQFF. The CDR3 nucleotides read TGTGCCAGCAGTGCCCGGGGACTAGGTAATGAGCAGTTCTTC.

The CDR3 spells CATSQTGANQPQHF. DNA for the CDR3: TGTGCCACCAGTCAGACAGGGGCCAATCAGCCCCAGCATTTT. This chain joins TRBV24-1 and TRBJ1-5; 8 bases line up with TRBD1. The CDR3 runs to 14 residues. The germline gives CDR1 KGHDR, CDR2 SFDVKD. Germline trimming cut 6 bases from V and 3 bases from J; bases unmatched to any gene: 3.

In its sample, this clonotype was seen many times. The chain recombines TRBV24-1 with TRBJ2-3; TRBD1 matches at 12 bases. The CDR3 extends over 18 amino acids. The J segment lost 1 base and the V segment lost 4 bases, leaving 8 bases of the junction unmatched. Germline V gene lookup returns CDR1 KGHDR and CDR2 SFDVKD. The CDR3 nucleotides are TGTGCCACCAGTGACCCGACCGGGACAGGGGGCGGCACAGATACGCAGTATTTT. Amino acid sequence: CATSDPTGTGGGTDTQYF.

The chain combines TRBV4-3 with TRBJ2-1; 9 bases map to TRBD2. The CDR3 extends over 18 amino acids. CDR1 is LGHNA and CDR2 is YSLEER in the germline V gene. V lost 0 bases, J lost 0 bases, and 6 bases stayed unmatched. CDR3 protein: CASSQDGAGGPSYNEQFF. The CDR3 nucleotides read TGCGCCAGCAGCCAAGATGGGGCGGGAGGGCCCTCCTACAATGAGCAGTTCTTC.

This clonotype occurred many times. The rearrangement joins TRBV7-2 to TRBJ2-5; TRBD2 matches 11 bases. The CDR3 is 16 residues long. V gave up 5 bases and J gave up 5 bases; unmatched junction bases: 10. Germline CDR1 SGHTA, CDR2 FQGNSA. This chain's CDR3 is CASSPLAGGVQETQYF. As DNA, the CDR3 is TGTGCCAGCAGCCCCCTAGCGGGAGGAGTCCAGGAGACCCAGTACTTC.

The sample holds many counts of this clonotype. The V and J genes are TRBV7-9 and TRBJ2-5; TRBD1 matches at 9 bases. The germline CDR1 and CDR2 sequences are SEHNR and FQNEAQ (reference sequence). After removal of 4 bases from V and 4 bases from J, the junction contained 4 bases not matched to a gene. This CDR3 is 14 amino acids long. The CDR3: CASSSQGAGETQYF. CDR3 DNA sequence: TGTGCCAGCAGCTCACAGGGGGCTGGAGAGACCCAGTACTTC.

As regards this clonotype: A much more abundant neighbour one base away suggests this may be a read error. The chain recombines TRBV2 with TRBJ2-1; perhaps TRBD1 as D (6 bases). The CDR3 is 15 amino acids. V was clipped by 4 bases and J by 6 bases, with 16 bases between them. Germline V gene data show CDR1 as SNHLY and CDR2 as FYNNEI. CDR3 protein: CASSAGGLGVNEQFF. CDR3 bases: TGTGCCAGCAGTGCTGGGGGCCTTGGAGTCAATGAGCAGTTCTTC.

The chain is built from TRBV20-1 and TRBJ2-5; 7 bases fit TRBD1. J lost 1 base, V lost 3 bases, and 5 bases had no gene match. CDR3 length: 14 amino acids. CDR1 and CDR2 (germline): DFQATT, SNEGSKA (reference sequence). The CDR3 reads CSASTGAFQETQYF. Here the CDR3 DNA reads TGCAGTGCTAGTACAGGGGCTTTCCAAGAGACCCAGTACTTC.

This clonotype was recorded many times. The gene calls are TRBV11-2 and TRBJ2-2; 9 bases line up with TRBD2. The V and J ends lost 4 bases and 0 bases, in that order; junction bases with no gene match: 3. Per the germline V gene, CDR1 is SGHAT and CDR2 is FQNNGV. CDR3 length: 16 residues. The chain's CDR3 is CASSSRLAANTGELFF. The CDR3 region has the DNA TGTGCCAGCAGCTCTAGACTAGCGGCGAACACCGGGGAGCTGTTTTTT.

CDR3 protein: CASSTDRPNSPLHF. DNA for the CDR3: TGTGCCAGCAGCACTGACAGGCCAAATTCACCCCTCCACTTT. The chain links TRBV11-2 to TRBJ1-6; a weak D match, TRBD1 (6 bases). Germline CDR1 SGHAT, CDR2 FQNNGV. The CDR3 is made up of 14 amino acids. Trimming pared 5 bases from V and 7 bases from J, leaving 12 bases between.

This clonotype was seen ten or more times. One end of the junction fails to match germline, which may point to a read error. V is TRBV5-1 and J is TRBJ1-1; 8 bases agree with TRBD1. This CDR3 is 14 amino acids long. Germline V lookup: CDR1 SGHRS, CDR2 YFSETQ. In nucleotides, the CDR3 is TGTGCCAGCAGTTTAGGGACAGGGAACACTGAAGCTTTCTTT. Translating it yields CASSLGTGNTEAFF.